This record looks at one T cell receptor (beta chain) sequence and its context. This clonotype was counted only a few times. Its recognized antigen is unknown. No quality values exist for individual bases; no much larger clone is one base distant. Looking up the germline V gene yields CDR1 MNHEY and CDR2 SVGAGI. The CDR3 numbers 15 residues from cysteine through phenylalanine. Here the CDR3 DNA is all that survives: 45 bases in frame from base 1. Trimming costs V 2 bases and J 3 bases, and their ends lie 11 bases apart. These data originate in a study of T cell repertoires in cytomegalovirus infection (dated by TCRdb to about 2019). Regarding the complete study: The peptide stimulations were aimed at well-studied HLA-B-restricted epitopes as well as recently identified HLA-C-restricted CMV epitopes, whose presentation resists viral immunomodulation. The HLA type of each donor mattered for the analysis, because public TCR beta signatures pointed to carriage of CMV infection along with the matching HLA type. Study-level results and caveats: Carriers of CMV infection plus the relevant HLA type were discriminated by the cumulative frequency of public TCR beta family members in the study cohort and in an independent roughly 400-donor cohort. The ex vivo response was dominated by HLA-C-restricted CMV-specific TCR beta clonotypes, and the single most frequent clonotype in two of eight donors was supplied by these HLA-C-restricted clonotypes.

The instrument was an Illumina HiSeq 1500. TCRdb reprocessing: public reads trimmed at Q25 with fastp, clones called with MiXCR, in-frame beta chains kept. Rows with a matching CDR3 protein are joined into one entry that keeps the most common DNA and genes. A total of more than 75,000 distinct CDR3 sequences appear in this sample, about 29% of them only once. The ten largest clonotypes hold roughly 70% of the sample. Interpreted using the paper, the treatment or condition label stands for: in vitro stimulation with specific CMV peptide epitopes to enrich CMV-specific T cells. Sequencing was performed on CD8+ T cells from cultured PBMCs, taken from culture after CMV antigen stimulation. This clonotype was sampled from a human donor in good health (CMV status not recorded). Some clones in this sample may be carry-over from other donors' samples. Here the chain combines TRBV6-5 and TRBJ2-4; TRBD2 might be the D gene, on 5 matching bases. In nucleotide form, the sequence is TGTGCCAGCAGTTACAGGGCAGGAGGCAAAAACATTCAGTACTTC. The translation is CASSYRAGGKNIQYF.